This T cell receptor (beta chain) emerged from a study of vaccination and CD4 T cells after COVID-19. Study summary: Overlapping spike peptides of SARS-CoV-2, HCoV-NL63, HCoV-OC43 and HCoV-229E were used, and cells were stimulated with them. Study results and caveats: The analysis of convalescent patients involved relatively few individuals and lacked early post-infection timepoints.

Germline V gene sequence: CDR1 ENHRY, CDR2 SYGVKD. V was clipped by 6 bases and J by 0 bases, with 15 bases between them. The CDR3 loop spans 15 amino acids. The study sequenced cultured CD4+ T cell DNA using the Oncomine TCR Beta short-read assay. Each CDR3 protein is one row after TCRdb ran MiXCR on the PCR reads. The top ten clones hold roughly 30% of a sample with around 26,000 distinct CDR3 sequences, approximately 50% of them seen once. Details on this clonotype: What it binds is unknown.

The treatment was: roughly 10-day PBMC culture with coronavirus spike peptide pools or control peptides (ViraFEST assay). ViraFEST stimulated the growth of antigen-specific T cells using peptide pools and subsequently profiled their TCRs by sequencing. Peptide pools at roughly 10 ug/ml and IL-2 at 10 IU/ml were added to cultures of 1.8 million or so PBMCs per well. Source: CD4+ T cells from blood, cultured in vitro, taken before SARS-CoV-2 vaccination. The chain employs TRBV10-3 and TRBJ2-7, with D possibly TRBD2 on 5 matching bases. The sequence derives from a human donor who received a COVID-19 vaccine. CDR3 sequence reads: CAIRQGSQHSYEQYF. The CDR3 DNA follows: TGTGCCATCAGGCAAGGGAGTCAGCACTCCTACGAGCAGTACTTC.